Listed below are T cell receptor beta chains from one sample, sequenced in a study of technical replicates of blood from a handful of donors. TCRdb keeps only in-frame clones here, not all; method: immunoSEQ multiplex PCR. The table has around 63,000 clones, 95% to 98% seen once; the top ten hold roughly 0.17%. Sequencing was carried out using T cells isolated from PBMCs. The receptors come from a human donor in good health. Each CDR3 is given with its conserved first and last residue. Fields, in order: CDR3 DNA, CDR3 protein, J gene, clone size, V gene, D gene. The D gene is left open where the match is weak. Clone size is shown for a subset of rows, as once, few, many or a class of expanded clone.

DNA: TGTGCCAGCAGCTTGATGGCAGGTGGGGACTCGAACTATGGCTACACCTTC
CDR3: CASSLMAGGDSNYGYTF
J: TRBJ1-2
size: -
V: TRBV5-4
D: -

DNA: TGTGCCAGCAGCTTGGGACTAGCAGAGGATGGCGAGCAGTACTTC
CDR3: CASSLGLAEDGEQYF
J: TRBJ2-7
size: -
V: TRBV5-5
D: TRBD2

DNA: TGTGCCAGCCAGGACCCGGAGGGCCGGGAATACGAGCAGTACTTC
CDR3: CASQDPEGREYEQYF
J: TRBJ2-7
size: -
V: TRBV28
D: -

DNA: TGTGCCAGCAGTTTACAAGAAGGGAGGAGCACTGAAGCTTTCTTT
CDR3: CASSLQEGRSTEAFF
J: TRBJ1-1
size: -
V: TRBV28
D: -

DNA: TGTGCCAGCAGCTTAGCAGGGGTTGAAAACACCATATATTTT
CDR3: CASSLAGVENTIYF
J: TRBJ1-3
size: -
V: TRBV7-6
D: -

DNA: TGTGCCAGCAGCCTGCCTCGTGGGACATATTACGGCTACACCTTC
CDR3: CASSLPRGTYYGYTF
J: TRBJ1-2
size: -
V: TRBV11-2
D: -

DNA: TGTGCCAGCAGCGATAGAGGGACTGAAGCTTTCTTT
CDR3: CASSDRGTEAFF
J: TRBJ1-1
size: -
V: TRBV7-9
D: -

DNA: TGCGCCAGCAGCTACGCGGGAGGGGAGCAGTTCTTC
CDR3: CASSYAGGEQFF
J: TRBJ2-1
size: -
V: TRBV5-1
D: TRBD2

DNA: TGTGCCATCGGACAGCTCATGAACACTGAAGCTTTCTTT
CDR3: CAIGQLMNTEAFF
J: TRBJ1-1
size: -
V: TRBV6-1
D: -

DNA: TGTGCCAGCAGTCCCAGACAGGGATCCGATGGCTACACCTTC
CDR3: CASSPRQGSDGYTF
J: TRBJ1-2
size: -
V: TRBV2
D: TRBD1

DNA: TGTGCCAGCAGCGCGATACAGGGGGCAGAGAGAGGCTACACCTTC
CDR3: CASSAIQGAERGYTF
J: TRBJ1-2
size: once
V: TRBV11-2
D: TRBD1

DNA: TGTGCCATCAGTGAGTCGGGGCGTAACTATGGCTACACCTTC
CDR3: CAISESGRNYGYTF
J: TRBJ1-2
size: -
V: TRBV10-3
D: -

DNA: TGTGCCAGCAGCCCCCTAGCGGGAGGTTCCACAGATACGCAGTATTTT
CDR3: CASSPLAGGSTDTQYF
J: TRBJ2-3
size: -
V: TRBV9
D: TRBD2

DNA: TGTGCCAGCAGTGCAGCGGGAGGCCGTGCCAAAAACATTCAGTACTTC
CDR3: CASSAAGGRAKNIQYF
J: TRBJ2-4
size: -
V: TRBV6-1
D: TRBD2

DNA: TGTGCCAGCAGCTTGGCCGCAGGGGGGACTGGAAACACCATATATTTT
CDR3: CASSLAAGGTGNTIYF
J: TRBJ1-3
size: -
V: TRBV5-4
D: TRBD1

DNA: TGTGCCAGCAGTCACCGAGGGTTCAATGAAAAACTGTTTTTT
CDR3: CASSHRGFNEKLFF
J: TRBJ1-4
size: -
V: TRBV2
D: -

DNA: TGCGCCAGCAGTGAGTCTAGGACTAGCGGGATCTTTCCCTACAATGAGCAGTTCTTC
CDR3: CASSESRTSGIFPYNEQFF
J: TRBJ2-1
size: -
V: TRBV10-1
D: TRBD2

DNA: TGTGCCAGCAGTTTAAATCCAGGGTGGATGAACACTGAAGCTTTCTTT
CDR3: CASSLNPGWMNTEAFF
J: TRBJ1-1
size: -
V: TRBV27
D: -

DNA: TGTGCCACCTACACTGGGGGCGGCTACACCTTC
CDR3: CATYTGGGYTF
J: TRBJ1-2
size: -
V: TRBV7-6
D: -

DNA: TGTGCCAGCACCGGGCTACTAGCATCAAAGGGCACCGGGGAGCTGTTTTTT
CDR3: CASTGLLASKGTGELFF
J: TRBJ2-2
size: -
V: TRBV27
D: -

DNA: TGTGCCAGCAGCCCACCGGCGGGGGCCAACTCCTACGAGCAGTACTTC
CDR3: CASSPPAGANSYEQYF
J: TRBJ2-7
size: -
V: TRBV7-9
D: -

DNA: TGTGCCAGCAGACGGATTAGGGGTGGAGAGGTAACAGACACTGAAGCTTTCTTT
CDR3: CASRRIRGGEVTDTEAFF
J: TRBJ1-1
size: -
V: TRBV2
D: -

DNA: TGTGCCAGCAGCTTATTAGGGACTAGCGGTTTTGTCTCCGGGGAGCTGTTTTTT
CDR3: CASSLLGTSGFVSGELFF
J: TRBJ2-2
size: -
V: TRBV5-8
D: TRBD2

DNA: TGTGCCAGCAGTGAACTGGCCGGGATCTATGGCTACACCTTC
CDR3: CASSELAGIYGYTF
J: TRBJ1-2
size: once
V: TRBV25-1
D: -

DNA: TGCGCCAGCAGCCCGACCCCCGGACAGGGGAATGAAAAACTGTTTTTT
CDR3: CASSPTPGQGNEKLFF
J: TRBJ1-4
size: -
V: TRBV5-1
D: TRBD1

DNA: TGTGCCAGCAGCCCAATTTCGGACAGGGACTACCCGAACACCGGGGAGCTGTTTTTT
CDR3: CASSPISDRDYPNTGELFF
J: TRBJ2-2
size: -
V: TRBV5-4
D: -

DNA: TGCGCCAGCAGCTCTAGCGGGAGTGGTGGAGATACGCAGTATTTT
CDR3: CASSSSGSGGDTQYF
J: TRBJ2-3
size: -
V: TRBV5-1
D: TRBD2

DNA: TGTGCCAGCAGCTTAGGACGGGGCAATCAGCCCCAGCATTTT
CDR3: CASSLGRGNQPQHF
J: TRBJ1-5
size: -
V: TRBV7-9
D: -

DNA: TGTGCCATCTCTAGCGGGAGGGCCGTCTACAATGAGCAGTTCTTC
CDR3: CAISSGRAVYNEQFF
J: TRBJ2-1
size: -
V: TRBV10-3
D: TRBD2

DNA: TGTGCCAGCAGCGAACTAGCGGGAGGCCCCTACGAGCAGTACTTC
CDR3: CASSELAGGPYEQYF
J: TRBJ2-7
size: -
V: TRBV14
D: TRBD2

DNA: TGTGCCAGCAGCTTAGCAGGGACCGGAGGGCTCTCTGGGGCCAACGTCCTGACTTTC
CDR3: CASSLAGTGGLSGANVLTF
J: TRBJ2-6
size: -
V: TRBV7-9
D: -

DNA: TGTGCCTGGAGGGCCTCTGGAAACACCATATATTTT
CDR3: CAWRASGNTIYF
J: TRBJ1-3
size: -
V: TRBV30
D: -

DNA: TGTGCCAGCAGCCTTCTAGCGGGGGTAAGCAATGAGCAGTTCTTC
CDR3: CASSLLAGVSNEQFF
J: TRBJ2-1
size: -
V: TRBV5-6
D: TRBD2

DNA: TGTGCCAGCAGCCAATTAGCGGGAGTAGGAGAGACCCAGTACTTC
CDR3: CASSQLAGVGETQYF
J: TRBJ2-5
size: few
V: TRBV7-8
D: TRBD2

DNA: TGCGCCAGCAGCTTGGGTGGCGGTCTTGCCGGGGAGCTGTTTTTT
CDR3: CASSLGGGLAGELFF
J: TRBJ2-2
size: -
V: TRBV5-1
D: -

DNA: TGTGCCAGCGGAAGGGGATTGGCAGATACGCAGTATTTT
CDR3: CASGRGLADTQYF
J: TRBJ2-3
size: -
V: TRBV6-1
D: -

DNA: TGTGCCAGCAGTACCGGACAGGGGACGGCAGAGACCCAGTACTTC
CDR3: CASSTGQGTAETQYF
J: TRBJ2-5
size: -
V: TRBV27
D: TRBD1

DNA: TGCGCCAGCAGCGGTGGACTAGCGGGACTGTACACAGATACGCAGTATTTT
CDR3: CASSGGLAGLYTDTQYF
J: TRBJ2-3
size: -
V: TRBV4-1
D: TRBD2

DNA: TGTGCCAGCAGCTTAGGGGGGGGGCCATACGAGCAGTACTTC
CDR3: CASSLGGGPYEQYF
J: TRBJ2-7
size: -
V: TRBV5-6
D: -

DNA: TGCAGTGCTCGACTAGCGGGGCAGCAGTTCTTC
CDR3: CSARLAGQQFF
J: TRBJ2-1
size: once
V: TRBV20-1
D: TRBD2

DNA: TGTGCCAGTAGCCCTGTAGACAATGAGCAGTTCTTC
CDR3: CASSPVDNEQFF
J: TRBJ2-1
size: -
V: TRBV19
D: -

DNA: TGTGCCTGGAGCCCCGGGGCGGGGGGGCCGATGACAGATACGCAGTATTTT
CDR3: CAWSPGAGGPMTDTQYF
J: TRBJ2-3
size: -
V: TRBV30
D: TRBD2

DNA: TGTGCCAGCAGTGACAGGGACAGGGGACGGGAGACCCAGTACTTC
CDR3: CASSDRDRGRETQYF
J: TRBJ2-5
size: -
V: TRBV2
D: TRBD1

DNA: TGTGCCAGCAGCTTAGGGGTTAGGGGAATCTATGGCTACACCTTC
CDR3: CASSLGVRGIYGYTF
J: TRBJ1-2
size: -
V: TRBV7-8
D: -

DNA: TGTGCCAGCAGCTTCTTCAGGGGGGCTTACAATGAGCAGTTCTTC
CDR3: CASSFFRGAYNEQFF
J: TRBJ2-1
size: -
V: TRBV11-3
D: -

DNA: TGTGCCAGCAGCGCCTACAGGGAACAAACCTACGAGCAGTACTTC
CDR3: CASSAYREQTYEQYF
J: TRBJ2-7
size: -
V: TRBV5-6
D: -